The present T cell receptor (beta chain) was sequenced within a study of blood T cell repertoires in COVID-19. Measured with immunoSEQ multiplex PCR; TCRdb has only the in-frame clones, and not every one. Here the sample spans roughly 150,000 clones, 76% being singletons. The receptor's source is a man aged 60 to 75 with acute or convalescent COVID-19. Sequencing was done on a sample of peripheral blood.

For the CDR3, the DNA is TGTGCCAGCAGTGAAGGCGCCCAATTAGCCAAAAACATTCAGTACTTC. Amino acid sequence: CASSEGAQLAKNIQYF. The chain joins TRBV6-1 to TRBJ2-4; no reliable D call. Germline V CDR1 and CDR2: MNHNS, SASEGT. There are 16 residues in the CDR3. The germline V and J ends were trimmed by 1 base and 0 bases, with 10 bases remaining between them.